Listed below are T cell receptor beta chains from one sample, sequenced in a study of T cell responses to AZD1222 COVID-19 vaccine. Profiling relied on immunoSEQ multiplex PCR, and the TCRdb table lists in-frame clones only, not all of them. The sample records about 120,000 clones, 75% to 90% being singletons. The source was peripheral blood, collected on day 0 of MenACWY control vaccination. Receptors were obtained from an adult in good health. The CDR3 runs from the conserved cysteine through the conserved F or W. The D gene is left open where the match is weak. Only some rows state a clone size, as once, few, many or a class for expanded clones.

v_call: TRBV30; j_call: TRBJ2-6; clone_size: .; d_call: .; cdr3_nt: TGTGCCTGGAGAAGGCCCGACTACTCTGGGGCCAACGTCCTGACTTTC; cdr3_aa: CAWRRPDYSGANVLTF
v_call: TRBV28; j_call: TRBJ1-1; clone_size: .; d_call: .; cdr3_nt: TGTGCCAGCAGTCGTACCGGTAGGATGAACACTGAAGCTTTCTTT; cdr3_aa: CASSRTGRMNTEAFF
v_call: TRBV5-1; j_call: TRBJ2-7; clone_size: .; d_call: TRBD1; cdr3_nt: TGCGCCAGCAGCCAACAGGGGGCTTGGTACGAGCAGTACTTC; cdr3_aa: CASSQQGAWYEQYF
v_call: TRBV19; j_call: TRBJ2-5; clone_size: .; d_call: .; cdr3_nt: TGTGCCAGTAGTATGAGACACTCAAAGGGGGAGACCCAGTACTTC; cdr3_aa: CASSMRHSKGETQYF
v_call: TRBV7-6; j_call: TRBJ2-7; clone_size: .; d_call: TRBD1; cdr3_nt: TGTGCCAGCAGCTTAGGGGGTGGGGACAGGGTCTTTAGCGAGCAGTACTTC; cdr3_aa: CASSLGGGDRVFSEQYF
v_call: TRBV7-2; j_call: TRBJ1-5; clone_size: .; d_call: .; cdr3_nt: TGTGCCAGCAGCTTAGAGGTACGGAGCAATCAGCCCCAGCATTTT; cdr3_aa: CASSLEVRSNQPQHF
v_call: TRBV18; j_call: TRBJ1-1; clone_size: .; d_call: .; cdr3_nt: TGTGCCAGCTCACCGAATTCAGGGAAGAACACTGAAGCTTTCTTT; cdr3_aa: CASSPNSGKNTEAFF
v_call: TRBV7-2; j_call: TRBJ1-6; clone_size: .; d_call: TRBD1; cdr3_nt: TGTGCCAGCAGCATCCGGACAGGGAGAGATTCACCCCTCCACTTT; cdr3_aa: CASSIRTGRDSPLHF
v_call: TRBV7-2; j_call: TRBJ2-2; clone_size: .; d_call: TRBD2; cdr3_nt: TGTGCCAGCAGCCTGCCGGGACTAGCGGGGGGGTCGGGCACCGGGGAGCTGTTTTTT; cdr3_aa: CASSLPGLAGGSGTGELFF
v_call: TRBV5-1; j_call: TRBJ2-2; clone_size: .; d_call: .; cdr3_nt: TGCGCCAGCAGCTTGGATCCAGACACCGGGGAGCTGTTTTTT; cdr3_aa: CASSLDPDTGELFF
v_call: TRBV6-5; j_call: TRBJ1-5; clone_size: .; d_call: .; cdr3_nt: TGTGCCAGCACCCCGGTGGTACCTAATCAGCCCCAGCATTTT; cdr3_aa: CASTPVVPNQPQHF
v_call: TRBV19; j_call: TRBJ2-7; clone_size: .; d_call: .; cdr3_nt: TGTGCCAGTAGTATAGGGACCGGACCCTACGAGCAGTACTTC; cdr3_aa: CASSIGTGPYEQYF
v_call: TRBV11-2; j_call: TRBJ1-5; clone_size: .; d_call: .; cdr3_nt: TGTGCCAGCAGCGCACGGGGGGCCGGGTCCAATCAGCCCCAGCATTTT; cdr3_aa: CASSARGAGSNQPQHF
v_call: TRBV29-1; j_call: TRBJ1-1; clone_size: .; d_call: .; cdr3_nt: TGCAGCGTTGCCAGTGGGCCCGTCGCGGAAGCTTTCTTT; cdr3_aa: CSVASGPVAEAFF
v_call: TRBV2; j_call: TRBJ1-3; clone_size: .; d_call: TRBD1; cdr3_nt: TGTGCCAGCAGGACAGGGGGCTCTGTAAACACCATATATTTT; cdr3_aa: CASRTGGSVNTIYF
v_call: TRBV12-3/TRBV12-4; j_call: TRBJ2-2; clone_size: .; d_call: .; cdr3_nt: TGTGCCAGCAGTTTACTAGGGGAGCTGTTTTTT; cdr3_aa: CASSLLGELFF
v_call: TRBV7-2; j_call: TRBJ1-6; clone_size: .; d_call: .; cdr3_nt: TGTGCCAGCAGCCCCCCAGGATATAATTCACCCCTCCACTTT; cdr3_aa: CASSPPGYNSPLHF
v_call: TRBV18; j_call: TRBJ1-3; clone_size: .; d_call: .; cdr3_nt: TGTGCCAGCTCACCACCGGGGAACTCTGGAAACACCATATATTTT; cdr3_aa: CASSPPGNSGNTIYF
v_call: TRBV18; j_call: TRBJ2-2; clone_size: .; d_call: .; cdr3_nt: TGTGCCAGCTCACCACGGGACATCAACACCGGGGAGCTGTTTTTT; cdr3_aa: CASSPRDINTGELFF
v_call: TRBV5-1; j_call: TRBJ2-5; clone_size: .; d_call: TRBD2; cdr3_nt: TGCGCCAGCAGCTACGGACTAGCGGGGAAAGAGACCCAGTACTTC; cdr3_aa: CASSYGLAGKETQYF
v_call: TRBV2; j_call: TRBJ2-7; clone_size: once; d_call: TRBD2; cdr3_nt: TGTGCCAGCAGTGAAGCCGGGACTAGCGGGGGGGAGCGGCAGTACTTC; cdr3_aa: CASSEAGTSGGERQYF
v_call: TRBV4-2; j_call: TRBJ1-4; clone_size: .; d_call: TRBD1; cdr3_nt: TGTGCCAGCAGCCAAGAGGTGCAGGGGGGAGTTACTAATGAAAAACTGTTTTTT; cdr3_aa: CASSQEVQGGVTNEKLFF
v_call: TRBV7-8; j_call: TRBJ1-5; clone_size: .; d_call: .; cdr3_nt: TGTGCCAGCAGCTTAGAAGGACGGACTAGCAATCAGCCCCAGCATTTT; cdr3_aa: CASSLEGRTSNQPQHF
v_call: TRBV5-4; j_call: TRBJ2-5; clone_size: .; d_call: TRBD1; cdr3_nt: TGTGCCAGCAGCAGAACAGGGGCTGGGGAGACCCAGTACTTC; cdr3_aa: CASSRTGAGETQYF
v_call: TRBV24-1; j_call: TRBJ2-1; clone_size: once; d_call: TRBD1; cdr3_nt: TGTGCCACCAGTGATCGGACAGGGCCCGTCGATGAGCAGTTCTTC; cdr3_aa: CATSDRTGPVDEQFF
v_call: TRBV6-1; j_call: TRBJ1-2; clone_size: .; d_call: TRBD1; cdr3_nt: TGTGCCAGCAGTGAAGCGACAGGGAGGTCCTATGGCTACACCTTC; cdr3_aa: CASSEATGRSYGYTF
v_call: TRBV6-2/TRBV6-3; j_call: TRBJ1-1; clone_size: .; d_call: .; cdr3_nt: TGTGCCAGCAGCCTAAGCTTGAACACTGAAGCTTTCTTT; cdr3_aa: CASSLSLNTEAFF
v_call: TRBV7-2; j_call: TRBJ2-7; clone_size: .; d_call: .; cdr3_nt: TGTGCCAGCAGCTTAAATTTTAAACTTGCGTACGAGCAGTACTTC; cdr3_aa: CASSLNFKLAYEQYF
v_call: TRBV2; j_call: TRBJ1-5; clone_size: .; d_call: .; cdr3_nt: TGTGCCAGCAGGGGGAGGACAAGCAATCAGCCCCAGCATTTT; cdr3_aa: CASRGRTSNQPQHF
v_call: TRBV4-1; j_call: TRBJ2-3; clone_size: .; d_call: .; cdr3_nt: TGCGCCAGCAGCGACGGGGTGGGCGGAGATACGCAGTATTTT; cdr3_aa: CASSDGVGGDTQYF
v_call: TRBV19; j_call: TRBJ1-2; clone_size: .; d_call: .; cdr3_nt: TGTGCCAGTAACAGCGGCCGCTATGGCTACACCTTC; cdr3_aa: CASNSGRYGYTF
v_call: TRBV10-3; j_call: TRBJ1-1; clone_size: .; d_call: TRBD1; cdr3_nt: TGTGCCATCAGTGAAGGGGGACAGTTGAACACTGAAGCTTTCTTT; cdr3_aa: CAISEGGQLNTEAFF
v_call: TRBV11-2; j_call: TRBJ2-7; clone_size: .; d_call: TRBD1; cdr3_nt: TGTGCCAGCAGCTACGACAGGGGGCGCGGAGAGCAGTACTTC; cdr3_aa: CASSYDRGRGEQYF
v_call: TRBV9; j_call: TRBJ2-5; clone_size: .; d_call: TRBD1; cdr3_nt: TGTGCCAGCAGCGCGCAGACAGGGTCCCAAGAGACCCAGTACTTC; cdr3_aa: CASSAQTGSQETQYF
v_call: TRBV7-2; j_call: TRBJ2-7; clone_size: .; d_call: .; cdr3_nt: TGTGCCAGCAGCTTAGGGCCATTCTACGAGCAGTACTTC; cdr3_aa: CASSLGPFYEQYF
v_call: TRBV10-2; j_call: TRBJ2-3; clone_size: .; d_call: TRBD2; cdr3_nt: TGCGCCAGCAGTGATTCTAGCGGGCCTAGCACAGATACGCAGTATTTT; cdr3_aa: CASSDSSGPSTDTQYF
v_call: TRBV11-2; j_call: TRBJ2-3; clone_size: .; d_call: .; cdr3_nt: TGTGCCAGCAGCTTAGTTACCCCCGGGGCGGACACAGATACGCAGTATTTT; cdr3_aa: CASSLVTPGADTDTQYF
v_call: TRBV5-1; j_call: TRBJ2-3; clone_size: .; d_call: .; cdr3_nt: TGCGCCAGCAGCAGCGCAAGCGGGACAGATACGCAGTATTTT; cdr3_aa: CASSSASGTDTQYF
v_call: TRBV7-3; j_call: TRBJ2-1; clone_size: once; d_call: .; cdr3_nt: TGTGCCAGCAGTCTAAACAGGGCAAACAATGAGCAGTTCTTC; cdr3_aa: CASSLNRANNEQFF